The rows below give T cell receptor beta chains drawn from one sample of a study of post-analysis software for immune sequencing data. A single record per CDR3 protein comes from TCRdb applying MiXCR to the PCR reads. The repertoire has 400,000 to 500,000 distinct CDR3 sequences, approximately 42% of them found once; the top ten carry about 8%. The sample taken for sequencing was blood. These receptors were collected from a girl aged 2 to 10 with multiple sclerosis. Both conserved end residues are part of each CDR3. D genes are given only for firm matches. The size field is filled for only some rows; it gives once, few, many or a size class.

D,size,J,V,DNA,CDR3
-,-,TRBJ2-3,TRBV5-5,TGTGCCAGCAGCCAACCCGGGGCAGATACGCAGTATTTT,CASSQPGADTQYF
-,-,TRBJ1-1,TRBV10-3,TGTGCCATCAGTGAGTCGCTCGGGGGTCCTAGCACTGAAGCTTTCTTT,CAISESLGGPSTEAFF
-,few,TRBJ2-6,TRBV11-2,TGTGCCAGCAGCTTCCGGATCTCTGGGGCCAACGTCCTGACTTTC,CASSFRISGANVLTF
-,once,TRBJ2-4,TRBV20-1,TGCAGTGCCTCGACCGGGACGGGAAAAAACATTCAGTACTTC,CSASTGTGKNIQYF
-,-,TRBJ2-4,TRBV19,TGTGCCAGTAGTATACCGGGAATACGGCAGCAGTACTTC,CASSIPGIRQQYF
TRBD1,-,TRBJ2-7,TRBV7-6,TGTGCCAGCAGCTTAATTGCGGACAGGAGCGAGCAGTACTTC,CASSLIADRSEQYF
TRBD1,few,TRBJ1-4,TRBV7-9,TGTGCCAGCAGCCGGGGACAGGGACCAGCTAATGAAAAACTGTTTTTT,CASSRGQGPANEKLFF
TRBD1,once,TRBJ1-2,TRBV20-1,TGCAGTGCTCCACGGGACAGGGAATATGGCTACACCTTC,CSAPRDREYGYTF
-,few,TRBJ1-4,TRBV28,TGTGCCAGCAGTCGACTTGGTGGGGAGGAAAAACTGTTTTTT,CASSRLGGEEKLFF
-,-,TRBJ1-6,TRBV20-1,TGCAGTGCTAGCCCGGTGAGCTCCTATAATTCACCCCTCCACTTT,CSASPVSSYNSPLHF